The TCR beta chain under discussion was sequenced for a study of cytomegalovirus exposure and HLA in healthy donors. Whole-study context: Within the Caucasian-associated ancestry cluster were roughly 81% of the 398 genotyped donors.

Turning to this clone: The antigen is unknown.

The PCR had 60 Vbeta and 13 Jbeta primers. Sequenced by immunoSEQ multiplex PCR; TCRdb stores in-frame clones only, minus some. This sample lists around 53,000 clones; its ten largest clones have roughly 12%. This CDR3 is built from 14 residues. The germline CDR1 and CDR2 sequences are PRHDT and FYEKMQ (reference sequence). V lost 4 bases, J lost 3 bases, and 12 bases lay in between. Study-wide findings and caveats: Other equally common chains were less clonally expanded than HLA-associated TCR beta chains, a later analysis showed. The study dropped some indistinguishable V segments, TRBV6-2 and TRBV6-3 among them. In vitro data verified three CMV-associated chains as specific for CMV antigens.

Sample: PBMCs. The chain has TRBV13 and TRBJ1-2; D call uncertain. The sequence came from a young man in good health and CMV-seropositive. The CDR3 protein is CASSSLGIDYGYTF. The CDR3 bases are TGTGCCAGCAGCTCGCTCGGGATCGACTATGGCTACACCTTC.